This TCR beta chain originates from a study of cytomegalovirus exposure and HLA in healthy donors. Whole-study findings and limits: Earlier analysis looked at TCR beta V segments, and most were productive about 87% or about 30% of the time. Rarity characterized most TCR sequences, yet some public TCRs appeared in many donors. The Asian-associated ancestry cluster reportedly had fewer N-insertions than the approximately 610-donor mean in a later analysis. Listed as cytomegalovirus-associated were around 160 TCR beta chains.

Germline CDR1 SGHTA, CDR2 FQGTGA. With 5 bases removed from V and 5 bases from J, the gap between germline ends came to 18 bases. There are 16 residues in the CDR3. PCR amplification relied on 60 Vbeta primers (plus 13 Jbeta primers). Assay: immunoSEQ multiplex PCR; the TCRdb copy retains only in-frame clones and omits some. This listing includes about 140,000 clones. Concerning this clone itself: Its cognate antigen is unknown.

The sequence derives from a woman aged 18-29 years in good health and CMV-seronegative. Sequencing was done on a sample of PBMCs. This chain links TRBV7-3 with TRBJ2-2; D might be TRBD2 (6 bases). The CDR3, as DNA: TGTGCCAGCAGCCCGCAGGCGGGACTCGGTACCGGGGAGCTGTTTTTT. Residues: CASSPQAGLGTGELFF.